Following are 18 T cell receptor beta chains from one sample sequenced in a study of blood T cell repertoires in COVID-19. The assay was immunoSEQ multiplex PCR, and TCRdb's table has in-frame clones only and misses some. The sample carries fewer than 250,000 clones, 75% to 85% recorded once. The material sequenced was peripheral blood. The receptors were gathered from a man in his 60s with acute or convalescent COVID-19.

The CDR3 loop is CASSSSPRDSLYYGYTF. The CDR3 region has the DNA TGTGCCAGCAGCTCCTCCCCCCGGGACAGTCTATACTATGGCTACACCTTC. The V call is TRBV7-8, the J call TRBJ1-2; 7 bases match TRBD1. The CDR3 contains 17 residues. Germline lookup yields CDR1 SGHVS and CDR2 FQNEAQ. The junction had 14 bases not matched to a gene; V was cut back by 4 bases and J by 3 bases.

This rearrangement joins TRBV19 to TRBJ1-3; 7 nucleotides line up with TRBD1. CDR3 length: 18 amino acids. From germline, CDR1 is LNHDA and CDR2 SQIVND (reference sequence). V lost 0 bases, J lost 3 bases, and 11 bases stayed unmatched. The CDR3 sequence is CASSIDVLRQGYGNTIYF. The CDR3 nucleotides read TGTGCCAGTAGTATAGATGTTTTGAGACAGGGTTATGGAAACACCATATATTTT. Full variable domain (outside the CDR3, taken from reference TRBV19 and TRBJ1-3): DGGITQSPKYLFRKEGQNVTLSCEQNLNHDAMYWYRQDPGQGLRLIYYSQIVNDFQKGDIAEGYSVSREKKESFPLTVTSAQKNPTAFYLCASSIDVLRQGYGNTIYFGEGSWLTVV.

The chain uses TRBV28 and TRBJ1-5; D not resolved. This CDR3 contains 16 residues. V was clipped by 6 bases and J by 3 bases, with 18 bases between them. CDR1 and CDR2 (germline): MDHEN, SYDVKM. CDR3 in amino acids: CASSGGGRALNQPQHF. The CDR3 coding sequence is TGTGCCAGCAGCGGTGGAGGCAGAGCGCTCAATCAGCCCCAGCATTTT.

This clone was recorded a few times. This chain uses TRBV5-6 with TRBJ1-3; D gene uncertain. Germline CDR1 reads SGHDT; CDR2 reads YYEEEE. The V gene lost 1 base and the J gene lost 2 bases, with 4 bases spanning the gap. This CDR3 contains 13 residues. As DNA, the CDR3 is TGTGCCAGCAGCTTGTCGGCTGGAAACACCATATATTTT. Its protein is CASSLSAGNTIYF.

The genes are TRBV6-2 or TRBV6-3 and TRBJ2-1; tentative D call: TRBD2 (5 bases). Germline V CDR1 and CDR2: MNHEY, SVGEGT. This CDR3 is built from 17 residues. V dropped 5 bases and J dropped 0 bases, with 17 bases sitting between them. CDR3 DNA sequence: TGTGCCAGCAGTCCCTTTGCTAGCATAAGCTCCTACAATGAGCAGTTCTTC. Its protein is CASSPFASISSYNEQFF.

This chain links TRBV18 with TRBJ1-2; D possibly corresponds to TRBD1 (6 bases). CDR3 length: 14 residues. V was trimmed by 4 bases and J by 3 bases, leaving 12 bases between them. Germline V CDR1 and CDR2: KGHSH, LQKENI. CDR3 bases: TGTGCCAGCTCACGCGAGGGGGTCGACTATGGCTACACCTTC. As protein: CASSREGVDYGYTF.

The chain couples TRBV19 to TRBJ2-2; 7 nucleotides agree with TRBD1. The CDR3 totals 15 residues. The ends lost 4 bases at V and 5 bases at J; junction bases unmatched: 7. Germline values: CDR1 LNHDA, CDR2 SQIVND (reference sequence). CDR3 in DNA: TGTGCCAGTAGTAGAGTGACAGGGCAAACCGGGGAGCTGTTTTTT. Protein sequence: CASSRVTGQTGELFF. Variable domain in full (rest from reference TRBV19 and TRBJ2-2): DGGITQSPKYLFRKEGQNVTLSCEQNLNHDAMYWYRQDPGQGLRLIYYSQIVNDFQKGDIAEGYSVSREKKESFPLTVTSAQKNPTAFYLCASSRVTGQTGELFFGEGSRLTVL.

This clone was recorded a few times. The gene calls are TRBV7-2 and TRBJ1-1; D call uncertain. Germline assignment: CDR1 SGHTA and CDR2 FQGNSA. Trimming stripped 2 bases from V and 0 bases from J, with 7 bases between. The CDR3 consists of 14 residues. CDR3 sequence: CASSLQLVNTEAFF. Here the CDR3 DNA reads TGTGCCAGCAGCTTACAGTTGGTGAACACTGAAGCTTTCTTT. Supplemented by reference TRBV7-2 and TRBJ1-1, the full variable domain reads GAGVSQSPSNKVTEKGKDVELRCDPISGHTALYWYRQSLGQGLEFLIYFQGNSAPDKSGLPSDRFSAERTGGSVSTLTIQRTQQEDSAVYLCASSLQLVNTEAFFGQGTRLTVV.

The rearrangement joins TRBV30 to TRBJ1-3; possible D gene TRBD1, 6 bases. Per germline, CDR1 GTSNPN and CDR2 SVGIG (reference sequence). Deletions cut 4 bases from V and 1 base from J, with 11 bases between. The CDR3 is made up of 14 amino acids. The CDR3 bases are TGTGCCTGGAACCTACAGGGTTCTGGAAACACCATATATTTT. Residues: CAWNLQGSGNTIYF.

The V and J genes are TRBV10-1 and TRBJ1-3; D unresolved. Germline-derived CDR1 and CDR2 are WNHNN and SYGVQD (reference sequence). Trimming removed 3 bases from V and 0 bases from J, with 6 bases in between. The CDR3 totals 14 residues. CDR3 coding DNA: TGCGCCAGCAGTGACCGTAGCTCTGGAAACACCATATATTTT. It is translated as CASSDRSSGNTIYF.

This sequence joins TRBV24-1 and TRBJ2-1; 9 positions agree with TRBD1. CDR3 size: 13 residues. J was trimmed by 5 bases and V by 9 bases; bases with no gene match: 4. The germline V gene encodes CDR1 KGHDR and CDR2 SFDVKD. CDR3 sequence reads: CATRRTGDNEQFF. The DNA of the CDR3 is TGTGCCACCCGCCGGACAGGGGACAATGAGCAGTTCTTC.

The rearrangement joins TRBV9 to TRBJ2-3, with D maybe TRBD1 (5 bases). The CDR3 covers 15 residues. Germline CDR1 SGDLS, CDR2 YYNGEE. V was trimmed by 3 bases and J by 6 bases, leaving 17 bases between them. The CDR3 protein is CASSALPVPGDTQYF. Written as DNA, the CDR3 is TGTGCCAGCAGCGCACTTCCGGTGCCAGGGGATACGCAGTATTTT.

This clone was detected only once. This chain connects TRBV19 to TRBJ2-2; D may be TRBD2 (6 bases). CDR3 length: 14 amino acids. CDR1 is LNHDA and CDR2 is SQIVND in the germline V gene (reference sequence). Between the trimmed V and J ends, which lost 7 bases and 2 bases, there was a span of 11 bases. CDR3 loop: CASTIGGNTGELFF. DNA for the CDR3: TGTGCCAGTACCATCGGGGGAAACACCGGGGAGCTGTTTTTT. The whole variable domain, filled in from reference TRBV19 and TRBJ2-2, reads DGGITQSPKYLFRKEGQNVTLSCEQNLNHDAMYWYRQDPGQGLRLIYYSQIVNDFQKGDIAEGYSVSREKKESFPLTVTSAQKNPTAFYLCASTIGGNTGELFFGEGSRLTVL.

V and J are TRBV29-1 and TRBJ2-6; D ambiguous. Germline V gene lookup returns CDR1 SQVTM and CDR2 ANQGSEA. V was pared by 3 bases and J by 0 bases, with 6 bases between. The CDR3 extends over 14 amino acids. CDR3 in amino acids: CSVETRSGANVLTF. The CDR3 coding sequence is TGCAGCGTTGAGACTCGCTCTGGGGCCAACGTCCTGACTTTC.

The rearrangement links TRBV30 to TRBJ1-2; possible D gene TRBD1, 5 bases. From germline, CDR1 is GTSNPN and CDR2 SVGIG (reference sequence). The CDR3 loop spans 17 amino acids. V lost 0 bases and J lost 2, with 19 bases in between. As DNA, the CDR3 is TGTGCCTGGAGTGTATTGGGGAGGGGACCACCGAACTATGGCTACACCTTC. Amino acids: CAWSVLGRGPPNYGYTF.

Note on this clone: At the DNA level, this CDR3 is encoded by other sequences in the same sample as well. The chain joins TRBV24-1 to TRBJ2-3, with D tentatively TRBD1 (5 bases). The CDR3 is 12 amino acids. The V end was cut by 9 bases, the J end by 2 bases, with 8 bases between. Per the germline V gene, CDR1 is KGHDR and CDR2 is SFDVKD. In DNA form, the CDR3 reads TGTGCCACCGGGGCTTCCACAGATACGCAGTATTTT. It yields the protein CATGASTDTQYF.

The chain recombines TRBV7-2 with TRBJ1-1; 7 bases align to TRBD1. Germline CDR1 is SGHTA and CDR2 is FQGNSA. The CDR3 extends over 14 amino acids. V was clipped by 5 bases and J by 8 bases; unmatched bases: 11. The CDR3 DNA reads as TGTGCCAGCAGCGTACGGGACAGATCAGCGGAAGCTTTCTTT. This sequence encodes CASSVRDRSAEAFF.

This rearrangement joins TRBV10-3 to TRBJ2-4; D may be TRBD1 (7 bases). Trimming took off 11 bases at V and 8 bases at J, with 13 bases between the two ends. Germline V gene sequence: CDR1 ENHRY, CDR2 SYGVKD. CDR3 length: 11 amino acids. The CDR3: CAVSRGDIQYF. DNA for the CDR3: TGTGCCGTCTCCAGGGGGGACATTCAGTACTTC.